The 24 T cell receptor beta chains listed next were all sequenced from one sample in a study of vaccination and CD4 T cells after COVID-19. CD4+ T cells that had been cultured provided DNA sequenced with the Oncomine TCR Beta short-read assay. TCRdb independently ran MiXCR on the PCR reads; one entry per CDR3 protein. The table records thousands of distinct CDR3 sequences, 64% of them present only once. Antigen specificity for these receptors is unknown. The treatment here: approximately 9-day PBMC culture with coronavirus spike peptide pools or control peptides (ViraFEST assay). The sequenced sample consisted of CD4+ T cells from blood, cultured in vitro. The source is a human donor who had recovered from COVID-19.

The chain uses TRBV5-1 and TRBJ2-3; TRBD1 matches 8 bases. The CDR3 sequence is 15 residues long. With 0 bases clipped from V and 6 bases from J, the junction kept 6 bases outside the gene matches. Germline V lookup: CDR1 SGHRS, CDR2 YFSETQ. The CDR3 protein is CASSLGQGSADTQYF. The CDR3 nucleotides are TGCGCCAGCAGCTTGGGACAGGGGAGTGCTGATACGCAGTATTTT.

This clonotype was detected only a few times. The gene calls are TRBV24-1 and TRBJ2-3; D possibly corresponds to TRBD2 (5 bases). Germline CDR1 KGHDR, CDR2 SFDVKD. CDR3 size: 15 residues. Trimming cost V 2 bases and J 10 bases, with 18 bases left between them. This chain's CDR3 is CATSDSRGGTRSQYF. The CDR3 coding sequence is TGTGCCACCAGTGATTCCAGAGGAGGAACAAGGTCGCAGTATTTT.

This clonotype was recorded a few times. The chain recombines TRBV6-1 with TRBJ2-7; D perhaps matches TRBD1 (8 bases). Germline loops: CDR1 MNHNS, CDR2 SASEGT. The CDR3 spans 15 residues. The V end lost 2 bases, the J end lost 5 bases, and 16 bases lay between the germline ends. The chain's CDR3 is CASSETQGGADEQYF. CDR3 nucleotide sequence: TGTGCCAGCAGTGAAACACAGGGGGGGGCGGACGAGCAGTACTTC.

This clonotype was seen a few times. The chain has TRBV27 and TRBJ2-2; tentatively, D is TRBD1 (8 bases). The V end lost 8 bases, the J end lost 5 bases, and 21 bases lay between the germline ends. In germline, CDR1 is MNHEY, CDR2 SMNVEV (reference sequence). The CDR3 loop spans 16 amino acids. The CDR3 sequence is CASGSPQGGRTGELFF. CDR3 nucleotides: TGTGCCAGCGGCTCCCCACAGGGGGGGCGGACCGGGGAGCTGTTTTTT.

The CDR3 loop is CASSSQSGADTQYF. For the CDR3, the DNA is TGTGCCAGCAGTTCCCAGTCGGGCGCGGATACGCAGTATTTT. The rearrangement links TRBV6-5 to TRBJ2-3; no firm D call. The germline V gene encodes CDR1 MNHEY and CDR2 SVGAGI. The V end lost 4 bases, the J end lost 6 bases, and 14 bases lay between the germline ends. The CDR3 sequence is 14 residues long.

The chain uses TRBV19 and TRBJ1-5, with a possible D match to TRBD1 (5 bases). The CDR3 is 14 amino acids. Trimming cost V 5 bases and J 4 bases, with 12 bases left between them. Germline CDR1 is LNHDA and CDR2 is SQIVND (reference sequence). The CDR3 sequence is CASSPQGPNQPQHF. CDR3 DNA sequence: TGTGCCAGTAGTCCCCAGGGCCCAAATCAGCCCCAGCATTTT.

This chain joins TRBV20-1 and TRBJ2-2, with 11 bases that match TRBD1. The germline CDR1 and CDR2 sequences are DFQATT and SNEGSKA (reference sequence). J lost 6 bases, V lost 6 bases, and 6 bases had no gene match. The CDR3 runs to 14 residues. CDR3 region: CSATGQGDSGELFF. In DNA, the CDR3 is TGCAGTGCCACGGGACAGGGGGATTCCGGGGAGCTGTTTTTT.

The gene calls are TRBV6-1 and TRBJ2-2, with 15 bases fitting TRBD2. The J segment lost 4 bases and the V segment lost 6 bases, leaving 0 bases of the junction unmatched. The CDR3 sequence is 15 residues long. Germline CDR1 reads MNHNS; CDR2 reads SASEGT. CDR3 sequence reads: CASRGLAGGTGELFF. The CDR3 DNA reads as TGTGCCAGCAGGGGACTAGCGGGAGGCACCGGGGAGCTGTTTTTT.

The genes are TRBV7-2 and TRBJ1-1; maybe TRBD1 (5 bases). The CDR3 has 14 residues. Germline loops: CDR1 SGHTA, CDR2 FQGNSA. V was trimmed by 3 bases and J by 1 base, leaving 9 bases between them. This chain's CDR3 is CASSLGPGNTEAFF. CDR3 nucleotides: TGTGCCAGCAGCTTGGGGCCCGGGAACACTGAAGCTTTCTTT.

The V gene is TRBV11-2, the J gene TRBJ2-3; D is perhaps TRBD1 (6 bases). In germline, CDR1 is SGHAT, CDR2 FQNNGV. This CDR3 has 15 amino acids. Trimming stripped 3 bases from V and 2 bases from J, with 12 bases between. The CDR3 DNA is TGTGCCAGCAGCTTGTTGACAGGCGACACAGATACGCAGTATTTT. Translation: CASSLLTGDTDTQYF.

V is TRBV9 and J is TRBJ2-7, with unresolved D. Per the germline V gene, CDR1 is SGDLS and CDR2 is YYNGEE. This CDR3 is 15 amino acids long. Trimming pared 1 base from V and 4 bases from J, leaving 15 bases between. DNA for the CDR3: TGTGCCAGCAGCGTATCGACTCGCTTAGGGTACGAGCAGTACTTC. Translating it yields CASSVSTRLGYEQYF. Full variable domain (outside the CDR3, taken from reference TRBV9 and TRBJ2-7): DSGVTQTPKHLITATGQRVTLRCSPRSGDLSVYWYQQSLDQGLQFLIQYYNGEERAKGNILERFSAQQFPDLHSELNLSSLELGDSALYFCASSVSTRLGYEQYFGPGTRLTVT.

In this sample, this clonotype turned up once. The chain recombines TRBV10-3 with TRBJ1-5; D possibly corresponds to TRBD1 (5 bases). Germline V gives CDR1 ENHRY, CDR2 SYGVKD. The CDR3 has 14 amino acids. V dropped 3 bases and J dropped 2 bases, with 8 bases sitting between them. The CDR3 is CAISEMGGNQPQHF. CDR3 DNA sequence: TGTGCCATCAGTGAAATGGGGGGCAATCAGCCCCAGCATTTT.

V usage is TRBV7-2 and J usage is TRBJ1-5; a possible D gene is TRBD1 (6 bases). Trimming removed 1 base at V and 1 base at J, with 8 bases between. The CDR3 is 15 residues long. CDR1 and CDR2 (germline): SGHTA, FQGNSA. CDR3 nucleotides: TGTGCCAGCAGCTTAGTAGGGGGAAGCAATCAGCCCCAGCATTTT. It codes for CASSLVGGSNQPQHF.

This clonotype was detected only once. The V call is TRBV7-3, the J call TRBJ2-3; D unclear. The CDR3 extends over 17 amino acids. The germline CDR1 and CDR2 sequences are SGHTA and FQGTGA. The V end lost 4 bases, the J end lost 2 bases, and 19 bases lay between the germline ends. The CDR3 spells CASSSPGPQGSTDTQYF. The CDR3 coding sequence is TGTGCCAGCAGCTCCCCCGGCCCTCAAGGGTCCACAGATACGCAGTATTTT.

The CDR3 loop reads CASSKVGVPGGYTF. CDR3 nucleotide sequence: TGTGCCAGCAGCAAGGTCGGGGTGCCGGGCGGCTACACCTTC. This chain links TRBV5-4 with TRBJ1-2, with D unclear. CDR3 length equals 14 residues. The germline V and J ends were trimmed by 4 bases and 8 bases, with 18 bases remaining between them. CDR1 and CDR2 from the germline V gene are SGHNT and YYREEE (reference sequence). Together with reference TRBV5-4 and TRBJ1-2, the CDR3 gives the full variable domain: ETGVTQSPTHLIKTRGQQVTLRCSSQSGHNTVSWYQQALGQGPQFIFQYYREEENGRGNFPPRFSGLQFPNYSSELNVNALELDDSALYLCASSKVGVPGGYTFGSGTRLTVV.

The V gene is TRBV5-8, the J gene TRBJ2-5; TRBD2 matches 7 bases. In germline, CDR1 is SGHTS, CDR2 YDEGEE. V lost 0 bases, J lost 5 bases, and 7 bases stayed unmatched. The CDR3 sequence is 15 residues long. In DNA form, the CDR3 reads TGTGCCAGCAGCTTGGCGGCCCTCGGGGGGGAGACCCAGTACTTC. Translation gives CASSLAALGGETQYF.

The rearrangement uses TRBV19 and TRBJ1-2; D is unresolved. V was pared by 9 bases and J by 4 bases, with 9 bases between. The CDR3 runs to 11 residues. The V gene's germline CDR1 is LNHDA and CDR2 SQIVND (reference sequence). CDR3 DNA: TGTGCCAGCGACGGCCTCTATGGCTACACCTTC. This encodes CASDGLYGYTF. Full variable domain (missing parts from reference TRBV19 and TRBJ1-2): DGGITQSPKYLFRKEGQNVTLSCEQNLNHDAMYWYRQDPGQGLRLIYYSQIVNDFQKGDIAEGYSVSREKKESFPLTVTSAQKNPTAFYLCASDGLYGYTFGSGTRLTVV.

This clonotype was counted a few times. The chain recombines TRBV6-1 with TRBJ1-2; the D is unclear. This CDR3 comprises 15 residues. The V gene lost 1 base and the J gene lost 4 bases, with 13 bases spanning the gap. Germline CDR1 and CDR2: MNHNS and SASEGT. CDR3 DNA: TGTGCCAGCAGTGAAGTGTGGCAGCCAGTCTATGGCTACACCTTC. Its protein product is CASSEVWQPVYGYTF.

The rearrangement uses TRBV12-3 or TRBV12-4 and TRBJ1-2; weak D call: TRBD1 (5 bases). This CDR3 region has 15 residues. Trimming cost V 2 bases and J 8 bases, with 18 bases left between them. The chain's CDR3 is CASSLRANRGTGYTF. The CDR3 coding sequence is TGTGCCAGCAGTTTAAGGGCCAACCGGGGGACCGGCTACACCTTC.

A word on this clonotype: At one of its ends the junction is not consistent with the germline gene, which may arise from a read error. This chain connects TRBV20-1 to TRBJ2-3, with 16 positions matching TRBD2. Looked up from germline, CDR1 is DFQATT and CDR2 is SNEGSKA (reference sequence). This CDR3 has 17 amino acids. In DNA form, the CDR3 reads TGCAGTGCCCCCGCCGAAGGGACTAGCGGGAGGGGAGATGCGCAGTATTTT. Protein: CSAPAEGTSGRGDAQYF.

A few counts support this clonotype. The CDR3 loop reads CASKVRGDTEAFF. In DNA form, the CDR3 reads TGTGCCAGCAAGGTCAGGGGAGACACTGAAGCTTTCTTT. The chain joins TRBV6-1 to TRBJ1-1; TRBD1 is a possible D gene (6 bases). The CDR3 sequence is 13 residues long. Germline CDR1 MNHNS, CDR2 SASEGT. The V gene lost 7 bases and the J gene lost 3 bases, with 12 bases spanning the gap.

The rearrangement uses TRBV29-1 and TRBJ1-1, with 10 bases lining up with TRBD1. Unmatched junction bases numbered 19, after V lost 6 bases and J lost 0 bases. Germline values: CDR1 SQVTM, CDR2 ANQGSEA. The CDR3 loop spans 19 amino acids. For the CDR3, the DNA is TGCAGCGTCGCCCGGGACAGGGGCCAGAGAGCTGTCATGAACACTGAAGCTTTCTTT. Encoded protein: CSVARDRGQRAVMNTEAFF.

The gene calls are TRBV19 and TRBJ2-3; D is ambiguous. The ends were cut back, 4 bases at V and 5 bases at J, with 16 bases in the middle. The CDR3 sequence is 15 residues long. CDR1 is LNHDA, CDR2 SQIVND, per germline (reference sequence). DNA for the CDR3: TGTGCCAGTAGTAGTAGTCCAGCTAAAAGAGATACGCAGTATTTT. It translates to CASSSSPAKRDTQYF.

This chain uses TRBV24-1 with TRBJ2-3, with a possible D match to TRBD2 (7 bases). Germline assignment: CDR1 KGHDR and CDR2 SFDVKD. The V gene lost 5 bases and the J gene lost 6 bases, with 14 bases spanning the gap. The CDR3 is 14 residues long. CDR3 DNA sequence: TGTGCCACCAGTGGGGCGGGGGCTGGGGATACGCAGTATTTT. It yields the protein CATSGAGAGDTQYF.